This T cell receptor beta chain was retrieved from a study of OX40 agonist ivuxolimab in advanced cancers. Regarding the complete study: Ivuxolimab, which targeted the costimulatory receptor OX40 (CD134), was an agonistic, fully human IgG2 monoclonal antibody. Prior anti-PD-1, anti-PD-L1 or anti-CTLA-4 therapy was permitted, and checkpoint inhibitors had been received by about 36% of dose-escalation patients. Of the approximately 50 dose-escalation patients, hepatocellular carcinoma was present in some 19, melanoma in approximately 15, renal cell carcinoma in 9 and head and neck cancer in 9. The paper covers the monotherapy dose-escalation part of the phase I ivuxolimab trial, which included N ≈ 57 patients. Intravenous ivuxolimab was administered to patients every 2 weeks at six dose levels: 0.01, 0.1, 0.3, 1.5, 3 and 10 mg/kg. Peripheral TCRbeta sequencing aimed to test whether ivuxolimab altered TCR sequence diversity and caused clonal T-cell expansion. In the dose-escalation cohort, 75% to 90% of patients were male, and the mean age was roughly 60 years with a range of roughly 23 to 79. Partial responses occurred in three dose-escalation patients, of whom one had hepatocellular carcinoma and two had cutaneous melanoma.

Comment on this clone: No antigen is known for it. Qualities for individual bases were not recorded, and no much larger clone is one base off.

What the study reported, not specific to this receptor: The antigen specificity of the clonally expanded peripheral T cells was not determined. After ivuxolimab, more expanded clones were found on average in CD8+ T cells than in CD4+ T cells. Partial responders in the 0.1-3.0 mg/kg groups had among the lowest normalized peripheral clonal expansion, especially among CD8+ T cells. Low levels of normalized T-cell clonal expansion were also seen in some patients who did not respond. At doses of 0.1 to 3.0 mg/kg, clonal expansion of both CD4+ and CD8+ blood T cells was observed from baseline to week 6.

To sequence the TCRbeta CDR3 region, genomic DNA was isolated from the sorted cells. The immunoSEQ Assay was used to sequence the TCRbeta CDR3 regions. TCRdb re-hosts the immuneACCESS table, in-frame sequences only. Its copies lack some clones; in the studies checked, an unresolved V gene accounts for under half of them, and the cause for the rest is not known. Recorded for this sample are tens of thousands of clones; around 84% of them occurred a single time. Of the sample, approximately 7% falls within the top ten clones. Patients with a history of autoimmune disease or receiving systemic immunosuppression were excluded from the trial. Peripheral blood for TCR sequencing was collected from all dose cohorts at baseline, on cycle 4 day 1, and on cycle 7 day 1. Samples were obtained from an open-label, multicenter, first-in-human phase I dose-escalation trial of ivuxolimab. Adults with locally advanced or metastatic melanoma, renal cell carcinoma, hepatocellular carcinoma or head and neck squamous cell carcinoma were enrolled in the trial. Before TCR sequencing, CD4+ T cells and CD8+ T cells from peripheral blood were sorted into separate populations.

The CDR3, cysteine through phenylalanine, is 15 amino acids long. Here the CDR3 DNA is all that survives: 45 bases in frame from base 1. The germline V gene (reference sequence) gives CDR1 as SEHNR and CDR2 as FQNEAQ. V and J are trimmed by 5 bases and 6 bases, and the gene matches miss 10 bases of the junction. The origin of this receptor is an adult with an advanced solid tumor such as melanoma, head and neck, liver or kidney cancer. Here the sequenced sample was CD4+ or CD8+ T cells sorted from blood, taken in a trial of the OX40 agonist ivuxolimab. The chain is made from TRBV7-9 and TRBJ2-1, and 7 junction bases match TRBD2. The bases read TGTGCCAGCAGCCCGCAGGGAGGGTTTAGCAATGAGCAGTTCTTC. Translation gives CASSPQGGFSNEQFF.